A selection of T cell receptor beta chains follows, all from one sample in a study of cytomegalovirus exposure and HLA in healthy donors. Method: immunoSEQ multiplex PCR; TCRdb's copy keeps in-frame clones and lacks some. The data show 150,000 to 200,000 clones, roughly 80% seen once. Sequenced sample: PBMCs. All receptors come from a man aged 18 to 29 in good health and CMV-seropositive. CDR3s include the opening cysteine and the closing phenylalanine or tryptophan. Each record gives: clone size, V gene, D gene, J gene, CDR3 protein, CDR3 DNA. The D gene is left open where the match is weak. Some rows have no size entry. The others give once, few or many, or a class for an expanded clone.

clone_size: NA; v_call: TRBV28; d_call: NA; j_call: TRBJ1-1; cdr3_aa: CASRGGLNPNTEAFF; cdr3_nt: TGTGCCAGCAGGGGAGGCCTAAACCCGAATACTGAAGCTTTCTTT
clone_size: few; v_call: TRBV5-1; d_call: TRBD2; j_call: TRBJ2-7; cdr3_aa: CASSVAGGPSREQYF; cdr3_nt: TGCGCCAGCAGTGTAGCGGGAGGGCCCTCTCGGGAGCAGTACTTC
clone_size: few; v_call: TRBV18; d_call: TRBD1; j_call: TRBJ1-1; cdr3_aa: CASSYGTGTMNTEAFF; cdr3_nt: TGTGCCAGCTCATATGGGACAGGGACAATGAACACTGAAGCTTTCTTT
clone_size: NA; v_call: TRBV5-6; d_call: TRBD1; j_call: TRBJ2-3; cdr3_aa: CASSPSGGWGTDTQYF; cdr3_nt: TGTGCCAGCAGCCCTTCAGGGGGCTGGGGCACAGATACGCAGTATTTT
clone_size: NA; v_call: TRBV6-4; d_call: TRBD2; j_call: TRBJ2-3; cdr3_aa: CASSDGTSGTDTQYF; cdr3_nt: TGTGCCAGCAGTGACGGGACTAGCGGCACAGATACGCAGTATTTT
clone_size: few; v_call: TRBV7-9; d_call: NA; j_call: TRBJ1-2; cdr3_aa: CASSLGGGTNYGYTF; cdr3_nt: TGTGCCAGCAGCTTAGGAGGAGGAACGAACTATGGCTACACCTTC
clone_size: NA; v_call: TRBV7-9; d_call: TRBD2; j_call: TRBJ2-2; cdr3_aa: CARSFRLAVNTGELFF; cdr3_nt: TGTGCCCGCAGCTTCAGACTAGCGGTGAACACCGGGGAGCTGTTTTTT
clone_size: NA; v_call: TRBV18; d_call: TRBD2; j_call: TRBJ2-7; cdr3_aa: CASSQPGSGSGSYEQYF; cdr3_nt: TGTGCCAGCTCACAACCAGGTAGCGGGAGTGGTTCCTACGAGCAGTACTTC
clone_size: NA; v_call: TRBV6-1; d_call: TRBD1; j_call: TRBJ2-7; cdr3_aa: CASSEGWGQGNYEQYF; cdr3_nt: TGTGCCAGCAGTGAGGGGTGGGGACAGGGGAACTACGAGCAGTACTTC
clone_size: few; v_call: TRBV10-2; d_call: TRBD1; j_call: TRBJ2-1; cdr3_aa: CASSETGVHEQFF; cdr3_nt: TGCGCCAGCAGTGAGACAGGGGTCCATGAGCAGTTCTTC
clone_size: once; v_call: TRBV2; d_call: TRBD2; j_call: TRBJ2-1; cdr3_aa: CASSGSLAGENEQFF; cdr3_nt: TGTGCCAGCAGTGGAAGTCTAGCGGGGGAAAATGAGCAGTTCTTC
clone_size: few; v_call: TRBV30; d_call: TRBD1; j_call: TRBJ2-7; cdr3_aa: CAWSRGTVTYEQYF; cdr3_nt: TGTGCCTGGAGTAGGGGGACAGTAACCTACGAGCAGTACTTC
clone_size: once; v_call: TRBV27; d_call: NA; j_call: TRBJ2-1; cdr3_aa: CASSLAGSTPGEFF; cdr3_nt: TGTGCCAGCAGTTTGGCGGGTTCTACACCGGGGGAGTTCTTC
clone_size: NA; v_call: TRBV2; d_call: TRBD1; j_call: TRBJ1-1; cdr3_aa: CASFDRANTEAFF; cdr3_nt: TGTGCCAGTTTCGACAGGGCGAACACTGAAGCTTTCTTT
clone_size: NA; v_call: TRBV19; d_call: NA; j_call: TRBJ2-2; cdr3_aa: CASITTTNTGELFF; cdr3_nt: TGTGCCAGTATTACAACAACGAACACCGGGGAGCTGTTTTTT
clone_size: once; v_call: TRBV28; d_call: TRBD2; j_call: TRBJ2-7; cdr3_aa: CASHPFGRAISYEQYF; cdr3_nt: TGTGCCAGCCACCCTTTCGGGAGGGCAATTTCCTACGAGCAGTACTTC
clone_size: NA; v_call: TRBV30; d_call: NA; j_call: TRBJ1-4; cdr3_aa: CAWRGRATNEKLFF; cdr3_nt: TGTGCCTGGCGCGGCAGAGCAACTAATGAAAAACTGTTTTTT
clone_size: once; v_call: TRBV5-1; d_call: NA; j_call: TRBJ1-4; cdr3_aa: CASSLTVNEKLFF; cdr3_nt: TGCGCCAGCAGCTTAACAGTTAATGAAAAACTGTTTTTT
clone_size: few; v_call: TRBV6-1; d_call: TRBD2; j_call: TRBJ2-7; cdr3_aa: CASSEAGGVGVYEQYF; cdr3_nt: TGTGCCAGCAGTGAAGCGGGAGGGGTGGGGGTCTACGAGCAGTACTTC
clone_size: NA; v_call: TRBV21-1; d_call: NA; j_call: TRBJ2-2; cdr3_aa: CASSEPSQGIANTGELFF; cdr3_nt: TGTGCCAGCAGCGAACCTTCTCAGGGGATTGCGAACACCGGGGAGCTGTTTTTT
clone_size: NA; v_call: TRBV18; d_call: NA; j_call: TRBJ1-1; cdr3_aa: CASSPPGGGEPEAFF; cdr3_nt: TGTGCCAGCTCACCGCCGGGCGGCGGGGAACCTGAAGCTTTCTTT
clone_size: NA; v_call: TRBV27; d_call: NA; j_call: TRBJ1-6; cdr3_aa: CASRRTSSYNSPLHF; cdr3_nt: TGTGCCAGCAGACGCACGAGCTCCTATAATTCACCCCTCCACTTT
clone_size: NA; v_call: TRBV15; d_call: NA; j_call: TRBJ2-5; cdr3_aa: CATSRGISDQETQYF; cdr3_nt: TGTGCCACCAGCAGAGGGATTAGCGACCAAGAGACCCAGTACTTC
clone_size: NA; v_call: TRBV5-1; d_call: TRBD2; j_call: TRBJ2-7; cdr3_aa: CASGRGTSGKVGEQYF; cdr3_nt: TGCGCCAGCGGCCGAGGGACTAGCGGGAAGGTGGGCGAGCAGTACTTC
clone_size: NA; v_call: TRBV6-5; d_call: TRBD1; j_call: TRBJ1-2; cdr3_aa: CASSWTGGEIGYTF; cdr3_nt: TGTGCCAGCAGTTGGACAGGGGGCGAGATTGGCTACACCTTC
clone_size: NA; v_call: TRBV6-1; d_call: TRBD2; j_call: TRBJ2-7; cdr3_aa: CASIAAGGPFYEQYF; cdr3_nt: TGTGCCAGCATCGCAGCGGGAGGGCCGTTCTACGAGCAGTACTTC
clone_size: NA; v_call: TRBV19; d_call: TRBD1; j_call: TRBJ1-1; cdr3_aa: CASNRGSNTEAFF; cdr3_nt: TGTGCCAGCAACAGGGGCTCGAACACTGAAGCTTTCTTT
clone_size: NA; v_call: TRBV27; d_call: NA; j_call: TRBJ2-6; cdr3_aa: CASSLSRATPVLTF; cdr3_nt: TGTGCCAGCAGTTTAAGTCGAGCAACCCCGGTCCTGACTTTC
clone_size: NA; v_call: TRBV2; d_call: TRBD1; j_call: TRBJ1-5; cdr3_aa: CASSYDTGAGQPQHF; cdr3_nt: TGTGCCAGCAGTTACGATACAGGGGCAGGACAGCCCCAGCATTTT
clone_size: NA; v_call: TRBV30; d_call: TRBD1; j_call: TRBJ1-1; cdr3_aa: CAWSGQAHTEAFF; cdr3_nt: TGTGCCTGGTCGGGACAGGCGCACACTGAAGCTTTCTTT
clone_size: NA; v_call: TRBV28; d_call: TRBD2; j_call: TRBJ2-7; cdr3_aa: CASSSLTSGRYEQYF; cdr3_nt: TGTGCCAGCAGTTCTCTGACTAGCGGGAGATACGAGCAGTACTTC
clone_size: once; v_call: TRBV10-1; d_call: NA; j_call: TRBJ1-1; cdr3_aa: CASRSTLNTEAFF; cdr3_nt: TGCGCCAGCAGATCGACATTGAACACTGAAGCTTTCTTT
clone_size: NA; v_call: TRBV30; d_call: NA; j_call: TRBJ2-7; cdr3_aa: CAWSRGEQYF; cdr3_nt: TGTGCCTGGAGTAGGGGGGAGCAGTACTTC
clone_size: NA; v_call: TRBV2; d_call: TRBD2; j_call: TRBJ2-3; cdr3_aa: CATLLGTSGPPSSTDTQYF; cdr3_nt: TGTGCCACCCTTTTAGGGACTAGCGGGCCCCCTTCAAGCACAGATACGCAGTATTTT
clone_size: NA; v_call: TRBV13; d_call: TRBD1; j_call: TRBJ2-7; cdr3_aa: CASSLTTSGGIVLWAYEQYF; cdr3_nt: TGTGCCAGCAGCTTAACGACTTCAGGGGGCATCGTCCTCTGGGCTTACGAGCAGTACTTC
clone_size: NA; v_call: TRBV7-9; d_call: TRBD1; j_call: TRBJ2-1; cdr3_aa: CASSRGTGSSYNEQFF; cdr3_nt: TGTGCCAGCAGCCGGGGGACAGGAAGCTCCTACAATGAGCAGTTCTTC
clone_size: once; v_call: TRBV28; d_call: TRBD2; j_call: TRBJ2-2; cdr3_aa: CASRGLAGGPGTGELFF; cdr3_nt: TGTGCCAGCAGAGGGCTAGCGGGAGGGCCGGGCACCGGGGAGCTGTTTTTT
clone_size: few; v_call: TRBV9; d_call: NA; j_call: TRBJ1-3; cdr3_aa: CASSPWDTTRNTIYF; cdr3_nt: TGTGCCAGCAGCCCGTGGGATACGACTAGGAACACCATATATTTT
clone_size: few; v_call: TRBV4-1; d_call: NA; j_call: TRBJ1-5; cdr3_aa: CASSQDQAAPQHF; cdr3_nt: TGCGCCAGCAGCCAAGATCAGGCCGCGCCCCAGCATTTT
clone_size: NA; v_call: TRBV18; d_call: NA; j_call: TRBJ1-1; cdr3_aa: CASSPPFSGPLTEAFF; cdr3_nt: TGTGCCAGCTCACCACCTTTTTCCGGTCCGTTAACTGAAGCTTTCTTT
clone_size: NA; v_call: TRBV7-8; d_call: NA; j_call: TRBJ2-3; cdr3_aa: CASSLDTQYF; cdr3_nt: TGTGCCAGCAGCCTAGATACGCAGTATTTT
clone_size: NA; v_call: TRBV5-1; d_call: NA; j_call: TRBJ2-3; cdr3_aa: CASSLVPPEYTGTQYF; cdr3_nt: TGCGCCAGCAGCTTGGTTCCCCCGGAGTACACTGGTACGCAGTATTTT
clone_size: NA; v_call: TRBV9; d_call: NA; j_call: TRBJ2-5; cdr3_aa: CASSLRREETQYF; cdr3_nt: TGTGCCAGCTCATTGCGCAGGGAAGAGACCCAGTACTTC
clone_size: NA; v_call: TRBV7-3; d_call: NA; j_call: TRBJ1-1; cdr3_aa: CASSPGEGNTEAFF; cdr3_nt: TGTGCCAGCAGCCCCGGGGAGGGAAACACTGAAGCTTTCTTT
clone_size: NA; v_call: TRBV6-5; d_call: TRBD2; j_call: TRBJ2-7; cdr3_aa: CASSYPLAGGSYEQYF; cdr3_nt: TGTGCCAGCAGTTACCCACTAGCGGGAGGCTCCTACGAGCAGTACTTC
clone_size: NA; v_call: TRBV27; d_call: NA; j_call: TRBJ2-7; cdr3_aa: CASSFGGSSYEQYF; cdr3_nt: TGTGCCAGCAGTTTCGGGGGAAGCTCCTACGAGCAGTACTTC
clone_size: NA; v_call: TRBV14; d_call: NA; j_call: TRBJ2-1; cdr3_aa: CASSQIVALYNEQFF; cdr3_nt: TGTGCCAGCAGCCAAATAGTCGCCCTATACAATGAGCAGTTCTTC
clone_size: once; v_call: TRBV28; d_call: NA; j_call: TRBJ1-1; cdr3_aa: CASSLIAAKEMNTEAFF; cdr3_nt: TGTGCCAGCAGTTTAATCGCCGCAAAAGAGATGAACACTGAAGCTTTCTTT
clone_size: NA; v_call: TRBV19; d_call: NA; j_call: TRBJ2-1; cdr3_aa: CASRQQASSYNEQFF; cdr3_nt: TGTGCCAGTAGACAGCAAGCTAGCAGCTACAATGAGCAGTTCTTC
clone_size: NA; v_call: TRBV11-2; d_call: NA; j_call: TRBJ2-7; cdr3_aa: CASMVPDIYEQYF; cdr3_nt: TGTGCCAGCATGGTCCCAGATATCTACGAGCAGTACTTC
clone_size: NA; v_call: TRBV18; d_call: NA; j_call: TRBJ2-5; cdr3_aa: CASSKGQQETQYF; cdr3_nt: TGTGCCAGCTCAAAGGGACAACAAGAGACCCAGTACTTC
clone_size: NA; v_call: TRBV10-1; d_call: NA; j_call: TRBJ2-7; cdr3_aa: CASSESGTHSYEQYF; cdr3_nt: TGCGCCAGCAGTGAGTCCGGGACTCACTCCTACGAGCAGTACTTC
clone_size: NA; v_call: TRBV11-1; d_call: NA; j_call: TRBJ1-1; cdr3_aa: CASSKRQIQEAFF; cdr3_nt: TGTGCCAGCAGCAAGCGACAGATTCAAGAGGCTTTCTTT
clone_size: NA; v_call: TRBV4-2; d_call: TRBD2; j_call: TRBJ2-3; cdr3_aa: CASSQTSGVDTQYF; cdr3_nt: TGTGCCAGCAGCCAAACTAGCGGGGTAGATACGCAGTATTTT
clone_size: NA; v_call: TRBV18; d_call: NA; j_call: TRBJ1-3; cdr3_aa: CASSPGRGDSGNTIYF; cdr3_nt: TGTGCCAGCTCACCAGGCAGGGGAGACTCTGGAAACACCATATATTTT
clone_size: few; v_call: TRBV5-1; d_call: TRBD2; j_call: TRBJ2-2; cdr3_aa: CASRPGTSGVNTGELFF; cdr3_nt: TGCGCCAGCAGACCCGGGACTAGCGGGGTGAACACCGGGGAGCTGTTTTTT
clone_size: few; v_call: TRBV9; d_call: TRBD1; j_call: TRBJ2-1; cdr3_aa: CASSVVGGDRVFF; cdr3_nt: TGTGCCAGCAGCGTAGTAGGGGGGGACAGGGTTTTCTTC
clone_size: once; v_call: TRBV28; d_call: TRBD2; j_call: TRBJ2-2; cdr3_aa: CASSGRGAGELFF; cdr3_nt: TGTGCCAGCAGTGGGAGGGGTGCCGGGGAGCTGTTTTTT
clone_size: NA; v_call: TRBV4-2; d_call: NA; j_call: TRBJ2-3; cdr3_aa: CASSQGATDTQYF; cdr3_nt: TGTGCCAGCAGCCAAGGGGCCACAGATACGCAGTATTTT